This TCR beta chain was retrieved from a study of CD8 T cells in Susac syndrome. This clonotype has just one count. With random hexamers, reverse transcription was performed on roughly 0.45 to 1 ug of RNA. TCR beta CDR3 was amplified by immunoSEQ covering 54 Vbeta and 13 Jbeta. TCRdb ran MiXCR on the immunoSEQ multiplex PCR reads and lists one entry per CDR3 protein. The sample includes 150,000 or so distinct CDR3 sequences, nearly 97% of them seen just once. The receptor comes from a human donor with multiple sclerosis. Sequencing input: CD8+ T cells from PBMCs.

The CDR3 loop reads CASSQDFAVRGDTQYF. CDR3 bases: TGTGCCAGCAGCCAAGATTTCGCGGTCAGAGGAGATACGCAGTATTTT. The chain has TRBV3-1 and TRBJ2-3; no firm D call. The germline gives CDR1 LGHDT, CDR2 YNNKEL (reference sequence). The germline V and J ends were trimmed by 0 bases and 5 bases, with 15 bases remaining between them. The CDR3 covers 16 residues.